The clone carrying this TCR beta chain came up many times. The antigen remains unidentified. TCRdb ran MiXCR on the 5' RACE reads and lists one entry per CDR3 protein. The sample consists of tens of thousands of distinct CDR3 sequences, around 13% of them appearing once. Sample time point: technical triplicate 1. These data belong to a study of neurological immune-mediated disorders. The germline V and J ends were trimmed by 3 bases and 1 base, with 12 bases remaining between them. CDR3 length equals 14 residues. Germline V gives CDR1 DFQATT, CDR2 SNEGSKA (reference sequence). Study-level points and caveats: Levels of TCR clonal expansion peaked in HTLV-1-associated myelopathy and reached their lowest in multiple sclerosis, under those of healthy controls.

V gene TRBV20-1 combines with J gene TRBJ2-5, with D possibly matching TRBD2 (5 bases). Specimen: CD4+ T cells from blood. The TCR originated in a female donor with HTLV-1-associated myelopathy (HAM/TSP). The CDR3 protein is CSASGSGFQETQYF. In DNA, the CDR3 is TGCAGTGCTAGTGGGTCGGGGTTCCAAGAGACCCAGTACTTC.